This T cell receptor beta chain was recorded in a study of blood T cell repertoires in COVID-19. Turning to the study itself: Some COVID-19 samples were acute and others convalescent; all came from the United States, Italy and Spain. Nucleic acid was either cDNA or gDNA, and it came from T cells, B-cell-depleted T cells, or PBMCs.

Original handling: By means of reference gene primer amplification, nucleated cell counts were estimated. Clones were sequenced by immunoSEQ multiplex PCR, and TCRdb holds only the in-frame ones, with some missing. V, J and clone size reflect that table, while D and trimming were determined from the DNA. In the table there are 310,000 or so clones, 86% of which are singletons. Only one count was recorded for this clone. Sequences were obtained from peripheral blood. This TCR derives from a woman in her forties or fifties with acute or convalescent COVID-19.

The CDR3 sequence: CATTQRDYTEAFF. CDR3 DNA sequence: TGTGCCACTACTCAAAGGGACTACACTGAAGCTTTCTTT. This chain links TRBV3-1 (or the pseudogene TRBV3-2) with TRBJ1-1, with D possibly TRBD1 on 5 matching bases. Germline CDR1 and CDR2: LGHDT and YNNKEL (reference sequence). Trimming shortened V by 10 bases and J by 3 bases, and 15 bases separated the two germline ends. The CDR3 loop spans 13 amino acids.